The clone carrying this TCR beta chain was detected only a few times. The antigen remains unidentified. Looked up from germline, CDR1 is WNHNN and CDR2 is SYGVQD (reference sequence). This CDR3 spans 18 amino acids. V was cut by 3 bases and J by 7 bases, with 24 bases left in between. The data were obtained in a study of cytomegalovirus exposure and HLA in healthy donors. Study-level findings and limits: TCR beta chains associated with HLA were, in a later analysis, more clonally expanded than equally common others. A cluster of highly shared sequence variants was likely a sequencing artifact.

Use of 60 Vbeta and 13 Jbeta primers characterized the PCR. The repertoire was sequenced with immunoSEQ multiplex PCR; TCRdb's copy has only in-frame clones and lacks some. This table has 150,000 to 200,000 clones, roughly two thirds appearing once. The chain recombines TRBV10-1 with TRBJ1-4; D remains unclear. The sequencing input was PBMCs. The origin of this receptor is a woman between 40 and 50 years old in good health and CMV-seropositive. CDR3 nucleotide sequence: TGCGCCAGCAGTGAAGCCGGGCGTGTGCCCCGGGCGGGTGAAAAACTGTTTTTT. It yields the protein CASSEAGRVPRAGEKLFF.